This T cell receptor beta chain was obtained from a study of cytomegalovirus exposure and HLA in healthy donors. A note on this clone: The target antigen is unknown.

Study-wide results and caveats: Likely technical artifact: a cluster of highly shared sequence variants.

This PCR relied on a set of 60 Vbeta primers and 13 Jbeta primers. Profiling relied on immunoSEQ multiplex PCR, and the TCRdb table lists in-frame clones only, not all of them. The sample carries about 200,000 clones, about 79% recorded once. Unrecorded immune exposures were likely, despite nominal health at sampling. CDR1 SGHVS and CDR2 FNYEAQ come from the germline V gene. CDR3 length: 16 residues. Between the trimmed V and J ends, which lost 2 bases and 2 bases, there was a span of 12 bases. Sequenced: PBMCs. This clonotype was sampled from a male donor in good health and CMV-seronegative. The chain uses TRBV7-6 and TRBJ2-2, with TRBD2 as a possible D gene (5 bases). CDR3 protein: CASSLRTSGNTGELFF. The CDR3 bases are TGTGCCAGCAGCTTAAGAACTAGTGGTAACACCGGGGAGCTGTTTTTT.